Included here is one T cell receptor beta chain sequence, with context. This specimen comes from a study of shared clonotypes between healthy human individuals. Study background: Two women and a few men aged 18 to 49 served as donors.

V was trimmed by 2 bases and J by 5 bases, leaving 10 bases between them. The length of the CDR3 is 14 residues. The germline CDR1 and CDR2 sequences are MGHRA and YSYEKL. Assay: immunoSEQ multiplex PCR; the TCRdb copy retains only in-frame clones and omits some. This sample yields roughly 380,000 clones, of which 96% are seen a single time; 0.32% belongs to the top ten. What CD8 memory combined were CD45RO+ cells and CCR7-negative CD45RA+ TemRA cells. Input material: memory CD8+ T cells sorted from blood. As to subset: CD45RO+ cells pooled with CCR7-negative TemRA cells. The chain couples TRBV4-1 to TRBJ2-1; the D is unclear. The TCR was taken from a man younger than 40 in good health. Here the CDR3 DNA reads TGCGCCAGCAGCCAACTGTGGCGGAACAATGAGCAGTTCTTC. As protein: CASSQLWRNNEQFF.